This T cell receptor beta chain was obtained from a study of monozygotic twins with inflammatory bowel disease. Study conclusions and caveats: Discordant twins showed the same repertoire similarity as concordant twins, possibly from limited power. Differing immunosuppressive treatments may have added variability to patient repertoires. Diversity of TCRbeta measured by inverse Simpson was lower in IBD patients than in healthy co-twins.

Germline loops: CDR1 MDHEN, CDR2 SYDVKM. The CDR3 length is 14 residues. In the case of this clonotype: Its antigen is not identified.

Every TCR library consumed about 3,500 ng of total RNA. TCRdb re-called the 5' RACE reads and gives one entry per CDR3 protein, without DNA. The sample includes around 450,000 distinct CDR3 sequences. V is TRBV28 and J is TRBJ2-7; TCRdb selects TRBD1, and the lack of DNA leaves this call unchecked. The source is a human donor with ulcerative colitis or Crohn's disease, or a healthy co-twin of an affected twin (not recorded which). The sample was blood. CDR3 sequence reads: CASIPHGTGYEQYF.